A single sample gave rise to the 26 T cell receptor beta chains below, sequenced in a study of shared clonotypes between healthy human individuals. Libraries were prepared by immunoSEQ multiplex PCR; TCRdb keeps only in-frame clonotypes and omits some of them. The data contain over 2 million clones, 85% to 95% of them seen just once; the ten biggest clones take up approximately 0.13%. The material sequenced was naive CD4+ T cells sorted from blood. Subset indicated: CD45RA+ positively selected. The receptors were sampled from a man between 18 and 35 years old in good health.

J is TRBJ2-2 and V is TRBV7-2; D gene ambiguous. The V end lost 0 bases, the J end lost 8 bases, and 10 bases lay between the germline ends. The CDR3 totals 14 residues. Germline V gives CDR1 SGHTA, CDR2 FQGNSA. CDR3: CASSLALALGELFF. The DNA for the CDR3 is TGTGCCAGCAGCTTAGCTTTAGCATTAGGGGAGCTGTTTTTT.

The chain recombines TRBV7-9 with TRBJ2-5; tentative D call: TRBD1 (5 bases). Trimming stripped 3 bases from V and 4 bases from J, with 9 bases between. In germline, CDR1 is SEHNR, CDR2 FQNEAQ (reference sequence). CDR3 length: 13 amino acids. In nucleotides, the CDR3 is TGTGCCAGCAGCTTTCAGGGTCGAGAGACCCAGTACTTC. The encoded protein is CASSFQGRETQYF.

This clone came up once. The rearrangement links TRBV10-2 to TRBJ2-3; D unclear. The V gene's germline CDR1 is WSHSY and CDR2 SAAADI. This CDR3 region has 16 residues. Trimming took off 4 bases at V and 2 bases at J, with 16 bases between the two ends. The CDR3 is CASSGMGYRPTDTQYF. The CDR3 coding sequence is TGCGCCAGCAGTGGGATGGGATACAGACCCACAGATACGCAGTATTTT.

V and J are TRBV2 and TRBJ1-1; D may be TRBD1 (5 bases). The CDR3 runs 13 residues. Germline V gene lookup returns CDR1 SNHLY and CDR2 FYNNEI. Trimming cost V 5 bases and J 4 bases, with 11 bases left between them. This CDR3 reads CASSRTQGTEAFF. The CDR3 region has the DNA TGTGCCAGCAGTCGCACTCAGGGCACTGAAGCTTTCTTT.

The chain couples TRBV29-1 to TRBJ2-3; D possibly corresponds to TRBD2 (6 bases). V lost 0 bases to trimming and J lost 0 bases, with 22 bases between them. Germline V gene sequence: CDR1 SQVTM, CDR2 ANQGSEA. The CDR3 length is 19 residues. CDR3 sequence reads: CSVEEIGRRRGVSTDTQYF. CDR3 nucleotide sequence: TGCAGCGTTGAAGAAATTGGTCGGCGGCGCGGGGTAAGCACAGATACGCAGTATTTT.

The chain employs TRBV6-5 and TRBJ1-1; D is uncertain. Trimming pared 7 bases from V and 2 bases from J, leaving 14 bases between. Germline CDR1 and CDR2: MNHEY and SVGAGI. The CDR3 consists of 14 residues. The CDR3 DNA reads TGTGCCAGCACCAACGGTGGGATAAACACTGAAGCTTTCTTT. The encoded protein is CASTNGGINTEAFF.

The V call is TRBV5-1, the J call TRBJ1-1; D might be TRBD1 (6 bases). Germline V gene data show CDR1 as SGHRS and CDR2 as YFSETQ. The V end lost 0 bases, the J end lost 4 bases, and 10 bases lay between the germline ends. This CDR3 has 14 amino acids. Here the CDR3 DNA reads TGCGCCAGCAGCTTGGTTGGGACACCCACTGAAGCTTTCTTT. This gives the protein CASSLVGTPTEAFF.

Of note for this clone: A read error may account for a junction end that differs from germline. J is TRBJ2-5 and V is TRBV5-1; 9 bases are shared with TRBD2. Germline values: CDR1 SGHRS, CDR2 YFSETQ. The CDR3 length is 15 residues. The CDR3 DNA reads TGCGCCAGCAGATTGGAGGCGGGAGGGCAAGAGACCCAGTACTTC. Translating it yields CASRLEAGGQETQYF.

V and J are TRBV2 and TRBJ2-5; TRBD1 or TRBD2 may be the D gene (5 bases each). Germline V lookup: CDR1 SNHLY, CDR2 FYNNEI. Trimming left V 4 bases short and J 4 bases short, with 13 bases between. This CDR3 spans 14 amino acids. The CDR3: CASSGDAAGETQYF. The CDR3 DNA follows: TGTGCCAGCAGTGGGGACGCGGCGGGAGAGACCCAGTACTTC.

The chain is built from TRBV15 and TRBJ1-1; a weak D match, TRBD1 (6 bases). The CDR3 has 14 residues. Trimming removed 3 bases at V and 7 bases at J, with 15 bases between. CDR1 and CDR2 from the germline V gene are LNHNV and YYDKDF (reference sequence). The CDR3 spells CATSRTAATGEAFF. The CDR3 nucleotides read TGTGCCACCAGCAGGACGGCGGCGACAGGTGAAGCTTTCTTT.

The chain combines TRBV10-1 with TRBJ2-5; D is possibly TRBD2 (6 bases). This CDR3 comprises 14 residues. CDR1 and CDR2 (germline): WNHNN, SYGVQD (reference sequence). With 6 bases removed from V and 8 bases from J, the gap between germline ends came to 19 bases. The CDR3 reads CASRMDPQGGTQYF. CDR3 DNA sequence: TGCGCCAGCAGGATGGACCCTCAGGGAGGAACCCAGTACTTC.

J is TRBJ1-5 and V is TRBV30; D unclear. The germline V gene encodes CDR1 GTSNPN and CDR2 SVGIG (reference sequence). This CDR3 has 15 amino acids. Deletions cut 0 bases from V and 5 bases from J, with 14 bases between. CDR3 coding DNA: TGTGCCTGGAGTGTAGGTAGGCAGACCCATCAGCCCCAGCATTTT. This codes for CAWSVGRQTHQPQHF.

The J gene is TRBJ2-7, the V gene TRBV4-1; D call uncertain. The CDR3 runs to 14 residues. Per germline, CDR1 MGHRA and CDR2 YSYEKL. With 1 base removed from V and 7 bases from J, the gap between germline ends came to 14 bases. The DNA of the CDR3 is TGCGCCAGCAGCCAAGGGCAGCCGGCCTCAGAGCAGTACTTC. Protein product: CASSQGQPASEQYF.

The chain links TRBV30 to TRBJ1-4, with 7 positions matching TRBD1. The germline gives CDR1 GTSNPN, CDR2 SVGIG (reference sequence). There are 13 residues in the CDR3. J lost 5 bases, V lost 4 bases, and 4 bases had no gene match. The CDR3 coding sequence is TGTGCCTGGACCCTACAGGGGAATGAAAAACTGTTTTTT. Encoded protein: CAWTLQGNEKLFF.

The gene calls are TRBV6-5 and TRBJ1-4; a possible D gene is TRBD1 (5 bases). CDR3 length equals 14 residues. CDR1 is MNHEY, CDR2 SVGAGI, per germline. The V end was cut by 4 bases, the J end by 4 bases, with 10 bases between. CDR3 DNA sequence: TGTGCCAGCAGTTCAGGGACGTATAATGAAAAACTGTTTTTT. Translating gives CASSSGTYNEKLFF.

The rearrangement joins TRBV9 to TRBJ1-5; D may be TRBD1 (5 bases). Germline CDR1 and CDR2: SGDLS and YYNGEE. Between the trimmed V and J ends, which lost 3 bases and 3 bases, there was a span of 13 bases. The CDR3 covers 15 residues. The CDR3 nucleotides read TGTGCCAGCAGCGCGCTGGGGCACCTCAATCAGCCCCAGCATTTT. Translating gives CASSALGHLNQPQHF.

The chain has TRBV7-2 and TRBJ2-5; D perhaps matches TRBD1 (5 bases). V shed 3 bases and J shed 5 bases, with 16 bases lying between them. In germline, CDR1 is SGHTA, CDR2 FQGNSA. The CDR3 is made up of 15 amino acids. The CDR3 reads CASSFLGQAQETQYF. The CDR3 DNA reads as TGTGCCAGCAGCTTCTTGGGGCAGGCACAGGAGACCCAGTACTTC.

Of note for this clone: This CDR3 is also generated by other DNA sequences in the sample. CDR3 residues: CASSYSVNTEAFF. CDR3 coding DNA: TGTGCCAGCAGTTACTCTGTGAACACTGAAGCTTTCTTT. This rearrangement joins TRBV6-6 to TRBJ1-1; D is undetermined. CDR1 is MNHNY and CDR2 is SVGAGI in the germline V gene (reference sequence). V lost 0 bases to trimming and J lost 0 bases, with 2 bases between them. This CDR3 contains 13 residues.

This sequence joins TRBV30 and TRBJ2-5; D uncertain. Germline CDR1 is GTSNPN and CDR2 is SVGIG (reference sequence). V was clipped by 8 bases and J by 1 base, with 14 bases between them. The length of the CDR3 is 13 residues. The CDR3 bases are TGTGCCCGCTCTGGGCAGACCCAAGAGACCCAGTACTTC. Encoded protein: CARSGQTQETQYF.

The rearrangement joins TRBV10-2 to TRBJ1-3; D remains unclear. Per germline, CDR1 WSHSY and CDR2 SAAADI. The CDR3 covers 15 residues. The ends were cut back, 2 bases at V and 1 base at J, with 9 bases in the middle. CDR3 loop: CASSEQEPSGNTIYF. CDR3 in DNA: TGCGCCAGCAGTGAGCAGGAACCTTCTGGAAACACCATATATTTT.

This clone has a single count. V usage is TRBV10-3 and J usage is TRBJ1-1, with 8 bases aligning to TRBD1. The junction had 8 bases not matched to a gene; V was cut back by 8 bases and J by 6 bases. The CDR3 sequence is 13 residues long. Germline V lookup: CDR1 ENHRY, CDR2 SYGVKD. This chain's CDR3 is CAIGILQGAEAFF. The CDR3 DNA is TGTGCCATCGGAATTCTACAGGGGGCTGAAGCTTTCTTT.

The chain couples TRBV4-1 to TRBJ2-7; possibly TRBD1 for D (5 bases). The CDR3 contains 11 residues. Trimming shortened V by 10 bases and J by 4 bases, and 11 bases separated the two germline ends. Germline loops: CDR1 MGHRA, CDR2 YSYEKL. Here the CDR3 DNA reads TGCGCCACCTATAGGGGTTACGAGCAGTACTTC. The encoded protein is CATYRGYEQYF.

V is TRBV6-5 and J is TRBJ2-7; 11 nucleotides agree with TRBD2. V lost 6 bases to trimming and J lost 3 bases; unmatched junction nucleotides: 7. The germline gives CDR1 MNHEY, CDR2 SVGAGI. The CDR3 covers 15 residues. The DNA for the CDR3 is TGTGCCAGCAGACCCATAGCGGGAGGGAGCTACGAGCAGTACTTC. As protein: CASRPIAGGSYEQYF.

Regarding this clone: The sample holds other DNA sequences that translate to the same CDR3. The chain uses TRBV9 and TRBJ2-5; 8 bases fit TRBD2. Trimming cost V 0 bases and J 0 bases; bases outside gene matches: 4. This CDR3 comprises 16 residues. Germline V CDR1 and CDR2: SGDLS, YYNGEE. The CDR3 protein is CASSVDSGSYQETQYF. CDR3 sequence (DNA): TGTGCCAGCAGCGTAGACAGCGGGAGTTACCAAGAGACCCAGTACTTC.

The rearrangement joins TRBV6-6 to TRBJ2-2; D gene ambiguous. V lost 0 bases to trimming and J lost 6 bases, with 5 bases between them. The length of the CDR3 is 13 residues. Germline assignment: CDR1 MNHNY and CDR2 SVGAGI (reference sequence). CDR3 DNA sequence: TGTGCCAGCAGTTACTCCCTCCCCGGGGAGCTGTTTTTT. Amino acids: CASSYSLPGELFF.

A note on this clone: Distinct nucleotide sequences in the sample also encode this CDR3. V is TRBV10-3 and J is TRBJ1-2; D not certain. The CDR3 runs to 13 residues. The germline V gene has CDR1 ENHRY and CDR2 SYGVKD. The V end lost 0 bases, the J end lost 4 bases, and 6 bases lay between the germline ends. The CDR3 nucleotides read TGTGCCATCAGTGAGTCCCGGTCCTATGGCTACACCTTC. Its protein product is CAISESRSYGYTF.